This T cell receptor beta chain was retrieved from a study of blood T cell repertoires in COVID-19. Background on the study: T cells, B-cell-depleted T cells, or PBMCs supplied cDNA or gDNA.

CDR1 and CDR2 from the germline V gene are MGHRA and YSYEKL. The ends lost 5 bases at V and 6 bases at J; junction bases unmatched: 7. CDR3 length: 15 residues. TCRdb's copy holds only in-frame clones and misses some; the assay was immunoSEQ multiplex PCR. The sample records 410,000 or so clones, roughly 88% being singletons. This sequence was found in a woman in her thirties with active or convalescent COVID-19. Source material: peripheral blood. The chain links TRBV4-1 to TRBJ1-4; 9 nucleotides align to TRBD1. CDR3 DNA sequence: TGCGCCAGCAGCATGCCGGGACAGGGTTATGAAAAACTGTTTTTT. It encodes CASSMPGQGYEKLFF.